Listed here are 7 T cell receptor beta chains from one sample, sequenced in a study of blood T cell repertoires in COVID-19. Using immunoSEQ multiplex PCR, the repertoire was profiled, and TCRdb retains in-frame clones only, with some absent. The table records about 220,000 clones, around four fifths of them present only once. Material for sequencing was peripheral blood. Every receptor here comes from a woman aged 70 to 79 with COVID-19, enrolled during active disease.

This clone came up a few times. CDR3 DNA sequence: TGTGCCAGCAGTCGCCCAAGGGGGTCCGGCTATGGCTACACCTTC. This encodes CASSRPRGSGYGYTF. This chain connects TRBV28 to TRBJ1-2; a weak D match, TRBD1 (6 bases). Trimming removed 5 bases at V and 4 bases at J, with 17 bases between. The CDR3 totals 15 residues. CDR1 MDHEN and CDR2 SYDVKM come from the germline V gene.

Only one count was recorded for this clone. The chain couples TRBV18 to TRBJ2-7; 7 bases map to TRBD1. The trim removed 6 bases at V and 2 bases at J, leaving 10 bases unmatched. This CDR3 has 15 residues. From germline, CDR1 is KGHSH and CDR2 LQKENI. The CDR3 nucleotides read TGTGCCAGCTCGCAAGGACAGGAGATTACCTACGAGCAGTACTTC. Translating it yields CASSQGQEITYEQYF.

The rearrangement joins TRBV6-5 to TRBJ2-7; TRBD1 is a possible D gene (6 bases). Germline assignment: CDR1 MNHEY and CDR2 SVGAGI. With 2 bases removed from V and 1 base from J, the gap between germline ends came to 9 bases. The CDR3 is 14 amino acids. CDR3 nucleotides: TGTGCCAGCAGTTACGACAGGATTTCCTACGAGCAGTACTTC. This encodes CASSYDRISYEQYF.

This clone was observed once. V gene TRBV10-3 combines with J gene TRBJ1-2, with 9 bases aligning to TRBD1. Trimming cost V 6 bases and J 8 bases; bases outside gene matches: 16. CDR3 size: 16 residues. The germline V gene has CDR1 ENHRY and CDR2 SYGVKD. CDR3 region: CAISGDRGIIGRGYTF. CDR3 DNA sequence: TGTGCCATCAGCGGAGACAGGGGGATTATAGGTCGAGGCTACACCTTC.

The rearrangement joins TRBV19 to TRBJ1-5, with D possibly TRBD1 on 6 matching bases. Germline V gene data show CDR1 as LNHDA and CDR2 as SQIVND (reference sequence). The germline V and J ends were trimmed by 5 bases and 5 bases, with 19 bases remaining between them. The CDR3 consists of 16 residues. As DNA, the CDR3 is TGTGCCAGTAGTGGGGGCGACCGGCGGCCGGATCAGCCCCAGCATTTT. It encodes CASSGGDRRPDQPQHF.

This clone was recorded a few times. The V call is TRBV10-3, the J call TRBJ2-5; TRBD1 matches 7 bases. The ends lost 6 bases at V and 4 bases at J; junction bases unmatched: 11. The CDR3 totals 15 residues. Germline V lookup: CDR1 ENHRY, CDR2 SYGVKD. The CDR3 region has the DNA TGTGCCATCAGGCCCGGGACAGAGGTTTTAGAGACCCAGTACTTC. It encodes CAIRPGTEVLETQYF.

This clone has at least ten counts. The chain joins TRBV5-1 to TRBJ1-2, with 7 bases identical to TRBD1. With V trimmed by 0 bases and J by 1 base, 3 bases remained unmatched. This CDR3 contains 15 residues. Looked up from germline, CDR1 is SGHRS and CDR2 is YFSETQ. The CDR3 reads CASSLGQGFNYGYTF. The CDR3 nucleotides are TGCGCCAGCAGCTTGGGACAGGGATTTAACTATGGCTACACCTTC.